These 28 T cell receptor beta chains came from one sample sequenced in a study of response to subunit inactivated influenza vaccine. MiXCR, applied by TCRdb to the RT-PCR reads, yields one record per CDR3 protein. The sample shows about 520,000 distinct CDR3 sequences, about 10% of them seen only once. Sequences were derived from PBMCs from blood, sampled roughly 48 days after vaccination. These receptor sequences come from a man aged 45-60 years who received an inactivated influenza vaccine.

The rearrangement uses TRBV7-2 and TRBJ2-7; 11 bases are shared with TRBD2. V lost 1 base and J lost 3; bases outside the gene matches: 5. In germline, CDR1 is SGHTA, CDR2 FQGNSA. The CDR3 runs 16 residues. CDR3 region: CASSLVSLAGGYEQYF. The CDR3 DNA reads TGTGCCAGCAGCTTAGTGTCGCTAGCGGGAGGCTACGAGCAGTACTTC.

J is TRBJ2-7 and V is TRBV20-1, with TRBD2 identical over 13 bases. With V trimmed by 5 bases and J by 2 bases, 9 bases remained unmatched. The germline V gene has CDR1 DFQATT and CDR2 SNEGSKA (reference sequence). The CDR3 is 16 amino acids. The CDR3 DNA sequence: TGCAGTGCTCCTTACAGACTAGCGGGGGGACCCTACGAGCAGTACTTC. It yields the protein CSAPYRLAGGPYEQYF.

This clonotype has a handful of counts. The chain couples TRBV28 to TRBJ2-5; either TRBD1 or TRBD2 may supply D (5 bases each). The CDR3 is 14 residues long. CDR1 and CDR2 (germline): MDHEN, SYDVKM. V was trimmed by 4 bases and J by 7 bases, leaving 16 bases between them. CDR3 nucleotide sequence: TGTGCCAGCAGTTCGGGGACGGCTTATGGGACCCAGTACTTC. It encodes CASSSGTAYGTQYF.

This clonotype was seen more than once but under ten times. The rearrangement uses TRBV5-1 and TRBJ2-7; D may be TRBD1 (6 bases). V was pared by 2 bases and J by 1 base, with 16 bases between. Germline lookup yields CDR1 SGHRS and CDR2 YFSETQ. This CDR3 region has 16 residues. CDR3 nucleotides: TGCGCCAGCAGCTTTAGATCCGGACAGAAGTCCTACGAGCAGTACTTC. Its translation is CASSFRSGQKSYEQYF.

CDR3 protein: CATSALPDYAGEQFF. The CDR3 coding sequence is TGTGCCACCAGTGCCCTCCCAGACTATGCGGGTGAGCAGTTCTTC. The V and J genes are TRBV24-1 and TRBJ2-1; a possible D gene is TRBD2 (5 bases). Germline CDR1 KGHDR, CDR2 SFDVKD. Trimming took 5 bases from V and 9 from J, leaving 19 bases between them. This CDR3 region has 15 residues.

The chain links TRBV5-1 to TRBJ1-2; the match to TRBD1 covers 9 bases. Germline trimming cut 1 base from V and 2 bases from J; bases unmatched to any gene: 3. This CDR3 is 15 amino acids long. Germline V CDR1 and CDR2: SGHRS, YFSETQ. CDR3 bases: TGCGCCAGCAGCTTGACAGGGGGCAGAAACTATGGCTACACCTTC. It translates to CASSLTGGRNYGYTF.

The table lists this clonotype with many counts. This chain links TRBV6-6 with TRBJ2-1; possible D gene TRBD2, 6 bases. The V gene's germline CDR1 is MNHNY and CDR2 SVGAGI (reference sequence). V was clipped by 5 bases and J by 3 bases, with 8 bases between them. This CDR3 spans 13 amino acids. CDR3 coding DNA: TGTGCCAGCAGTAGGGGACTCTACAATGAGCAGTTCTTC. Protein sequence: CASSRGLYNEQFF.

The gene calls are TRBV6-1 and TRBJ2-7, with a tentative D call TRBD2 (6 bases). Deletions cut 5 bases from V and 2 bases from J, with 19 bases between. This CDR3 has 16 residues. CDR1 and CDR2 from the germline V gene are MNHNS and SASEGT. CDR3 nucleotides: TGTGCCAGCAGTCCAGGCCCTACTAGCCTAACCTACGAGCAGTACTTC. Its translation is CASSPGPTSLTYEQYF.

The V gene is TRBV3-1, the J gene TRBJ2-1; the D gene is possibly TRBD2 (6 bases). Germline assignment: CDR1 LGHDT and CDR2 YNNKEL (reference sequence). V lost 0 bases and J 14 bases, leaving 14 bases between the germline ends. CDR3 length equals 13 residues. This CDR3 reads CASSQDHGLAKFF. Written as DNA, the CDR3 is TGTGCCAGCAGCCAAGATCATGGTCTAGCGAAGTTCTTC.

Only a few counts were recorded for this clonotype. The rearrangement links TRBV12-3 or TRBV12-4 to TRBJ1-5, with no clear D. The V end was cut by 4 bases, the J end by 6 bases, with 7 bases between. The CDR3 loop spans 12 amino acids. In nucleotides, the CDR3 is TGTGCCAGCAGTTACCCGAGTCAGCCCCAGCATTTT. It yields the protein CASSYPSQPQHF.

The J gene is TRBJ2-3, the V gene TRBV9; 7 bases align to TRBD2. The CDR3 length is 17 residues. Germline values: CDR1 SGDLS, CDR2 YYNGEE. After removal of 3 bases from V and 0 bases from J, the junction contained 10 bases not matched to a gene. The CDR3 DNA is TGTGCCAGCAGCGCTCAATCGACTAGCCTTAGCACAGATACGCAGTATTTT. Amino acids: CASSAQSTSLSTDTQYF.

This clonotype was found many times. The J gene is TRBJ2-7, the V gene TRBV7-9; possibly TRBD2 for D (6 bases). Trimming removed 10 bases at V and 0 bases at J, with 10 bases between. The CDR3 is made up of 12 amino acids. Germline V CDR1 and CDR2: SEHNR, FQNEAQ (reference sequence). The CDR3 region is CATGRSSYEQYF. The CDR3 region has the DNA TGTGCCACAGGGAGGAGCTCCTACGAGCAGTACTTC.

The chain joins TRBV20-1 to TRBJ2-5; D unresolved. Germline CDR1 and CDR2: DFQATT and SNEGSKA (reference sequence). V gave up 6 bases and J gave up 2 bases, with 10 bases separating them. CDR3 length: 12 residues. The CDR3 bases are TGCAGTGCCGGGTTAACGCAAGAGACCCAGTACTTC. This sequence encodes CSAGLTQETQYF.

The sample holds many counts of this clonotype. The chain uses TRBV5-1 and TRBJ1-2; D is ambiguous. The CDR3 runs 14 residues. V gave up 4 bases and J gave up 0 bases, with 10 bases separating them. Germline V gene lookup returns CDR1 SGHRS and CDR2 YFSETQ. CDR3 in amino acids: CASSEGISNYGYTF. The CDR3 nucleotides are TGCGCCAGCAGCGAGGGAATATCTAACTATGGCTACACCTTC.

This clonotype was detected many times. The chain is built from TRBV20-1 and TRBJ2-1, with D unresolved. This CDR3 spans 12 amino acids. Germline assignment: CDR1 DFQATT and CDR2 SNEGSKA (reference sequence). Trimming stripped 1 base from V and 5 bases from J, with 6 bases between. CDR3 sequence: CSARGGHNEQFF. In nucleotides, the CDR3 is TGCAGTGCTAGAGGTGGTCACAATGAGCAGTTCTTC.

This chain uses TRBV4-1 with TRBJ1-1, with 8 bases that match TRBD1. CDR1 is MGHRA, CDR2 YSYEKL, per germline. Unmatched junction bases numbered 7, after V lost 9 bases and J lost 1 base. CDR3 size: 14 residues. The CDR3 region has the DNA TGCGCCAGGAGAATCAGGGGGCCGAACACTGAAGCTTTCTTT. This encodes CARRIRGPNTEAFF.

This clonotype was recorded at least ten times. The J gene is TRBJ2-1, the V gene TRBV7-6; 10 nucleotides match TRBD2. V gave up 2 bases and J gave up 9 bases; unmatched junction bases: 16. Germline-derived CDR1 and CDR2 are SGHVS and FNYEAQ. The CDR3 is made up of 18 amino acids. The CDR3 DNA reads TGTGCCAGCAGCTTACTCACCCCGGCTAGCGGGGGAAGGATTGAGCAGTTCTTC. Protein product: CASSLLTPASGGRIEQFF. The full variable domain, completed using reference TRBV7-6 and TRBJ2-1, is GAGVSQSPRYKVTKRGQDVALRCDPISGHVSLYWYRQALGQGPEFLTYFNYEAQQDKSGLPNDRFSAERPEGSISTLTIQRTEQRDSAMYRCASSLLTPASGGRIEQFFGPGTRLTVL.

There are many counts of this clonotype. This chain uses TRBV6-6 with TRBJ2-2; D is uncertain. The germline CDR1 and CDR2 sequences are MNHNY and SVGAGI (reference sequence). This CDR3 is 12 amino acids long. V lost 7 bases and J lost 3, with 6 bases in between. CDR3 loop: CASTGYTGELFF. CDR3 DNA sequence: TGTGCCAGCACTGGGTACACCGGGGAGCTGTTTTTT.

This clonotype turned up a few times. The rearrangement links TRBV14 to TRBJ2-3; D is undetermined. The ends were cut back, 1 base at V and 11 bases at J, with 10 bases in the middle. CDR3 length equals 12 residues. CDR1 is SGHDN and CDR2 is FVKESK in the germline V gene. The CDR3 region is CASSQVGQMQYF. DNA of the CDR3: TGTGCCAGCAGCCAAGTCGGGCAGATGCAGTATTTT.

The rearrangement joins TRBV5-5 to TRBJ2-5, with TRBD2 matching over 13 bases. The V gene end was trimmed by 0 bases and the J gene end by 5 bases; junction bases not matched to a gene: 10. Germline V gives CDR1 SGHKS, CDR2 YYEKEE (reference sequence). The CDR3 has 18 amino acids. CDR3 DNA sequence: TGTGCCAGCAGCTTGGGAAGGACTAGCGGGGGCCTTTCGGAGACCCAGTACTTC. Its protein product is CASSLGRTSGGLSETQYF.

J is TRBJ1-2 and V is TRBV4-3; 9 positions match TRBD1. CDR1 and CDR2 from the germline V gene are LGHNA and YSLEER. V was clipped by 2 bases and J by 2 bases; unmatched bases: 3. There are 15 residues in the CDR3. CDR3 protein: CASSQHGQGNYGYTF. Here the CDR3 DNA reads TGCGCCAGCAGCCAACATGGACAGGGGAACTATGGCTACACCTTC.

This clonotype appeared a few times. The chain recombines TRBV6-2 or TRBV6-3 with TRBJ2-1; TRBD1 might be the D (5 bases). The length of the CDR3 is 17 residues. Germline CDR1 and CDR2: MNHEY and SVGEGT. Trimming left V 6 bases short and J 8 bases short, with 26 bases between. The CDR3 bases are TGTGCCAGCAGCCCCCACCAACAGGATCGCAATACGGATGAGCAGTTCTTC. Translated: CASSPHQQDRNTDEQFF.

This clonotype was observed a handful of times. The CDR3, as DNA: TGTGCCAGCAGTTTAGGGACCACCGGATACGAGCAGTACTTC. This gives the protein CASSLGTTGYEQYF. This chain links TRBV28 with TRBJ2-7; perhaps D is TRBD1 or TRBD2 (5 bases each). The CDR3 covers 14 residues. Germline lookup yields CDR1 MDHEN and CDR2 SYDVKM. The germline V and J ends were trimmed by 2 bases and 4 bases, with 12 bases remaining between them.

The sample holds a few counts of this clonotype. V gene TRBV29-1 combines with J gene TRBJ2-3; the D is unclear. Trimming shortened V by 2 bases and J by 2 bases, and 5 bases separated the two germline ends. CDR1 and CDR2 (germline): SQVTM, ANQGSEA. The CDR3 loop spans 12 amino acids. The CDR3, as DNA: TGCAGCGTTGAAAAGGACACAGATACGCAGTATTTT. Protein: CSVEKDTDTQYF.

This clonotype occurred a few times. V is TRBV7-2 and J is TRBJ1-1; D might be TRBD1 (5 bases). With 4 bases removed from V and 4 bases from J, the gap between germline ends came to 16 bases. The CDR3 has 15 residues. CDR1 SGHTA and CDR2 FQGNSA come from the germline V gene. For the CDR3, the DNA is TGTGCCAGCAGCTCCGAGGGACGGTTGAGCACTGAAGCTTTCTTT. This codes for CASSSEGRLSTEAFF.

This chain's CDR3 is CASSMRQGLYGYTF. Written as DNA, the CDR3 is TGTGCCAGCTCAATGCGGCAGGGCCTCTATGGCTACACCTTC. This sequence joins TRBV18 and TRBJ1-2; tentatively, D is TRBD1 (5 bases). The CDR3 runs 14 residues. Germline CDR1 reads KGHSH; CDR2 reads LQKENI. Trimming shortened V by 5 bases and J by 4 bases, and 14 bases separated the two germline ends. Full variable domain (remainder filled in from reference TRBV18 and TRBJ1-2): NAGVMQNPRHLVRRRGQEARLRCSPMKGHSHVYWYRQLPEEGLKFMVYLQKENIIDESGMPKERFSAEFPKEGPSILRIQQVVRGDSAAYFCASSMRQGLYGYTFGSGTRLTVV.

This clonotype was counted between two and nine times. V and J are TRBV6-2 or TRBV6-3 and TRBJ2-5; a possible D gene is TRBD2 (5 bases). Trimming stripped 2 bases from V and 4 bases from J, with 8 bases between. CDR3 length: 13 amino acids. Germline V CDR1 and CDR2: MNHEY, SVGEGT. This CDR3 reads CASSYRGSETQYF. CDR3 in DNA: TGTGCCAGCAGTTACCGAGGGTCAGAGACCCAGTACTTC.

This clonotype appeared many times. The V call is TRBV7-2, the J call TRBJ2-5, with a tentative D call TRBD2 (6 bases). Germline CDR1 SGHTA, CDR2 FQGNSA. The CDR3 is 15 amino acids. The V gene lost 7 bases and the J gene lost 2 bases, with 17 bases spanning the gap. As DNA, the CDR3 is TGTGCCAGCACCACGCCGGCGGGACTGCAAGAGACCCAGTACTTC. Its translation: CASTTPAGLQETQYF.